These 17 T cell receptor beta chains originate from one sample sequenced in a study of beta chain features in type 1 diabetes. Notes on the study in general: People with Type 1 diabetes carried modestly yet significantly shorter TCRB CDR3s in all four CD4+ subsets.

The study reverse transcribed the entire isolated RNA, so it sequenced expressed TCRB transcripts. Here immunoSEQ multiplex PCR was the method, and the copy in TCRdb shows in-frame clones only, minus some. The profile shows around 140,000 clones, around 13% of them singletons. No antigens are known for them. The sample comprised central memory CD4+ T cells from blood. The receptors stem from a man younger than 35 with type 1 diabetes.

This clone has more than one count but fewer than ten. At one of its ends the junction is not consistent with the germline gene, which may arise from a read error. The chain links TRBV18 to TRBJ1-5, with D possibly matching TRBD1 (6 bases). CDR3 length equals 13 residues. CDR1 KGHSH and CDR2 LQKENI come from the germline V gene. In DNA, the CDR3 is TGTGCCAGCTCAACACCAGGGGAGGAGGCCCAGCATTTT. Amino acid sequence: CASSTPGEEAQHF.

The chain has TRBV2 and TRBJ1-4; no clear D gene. V lost 3 bases, J lost 8 bases, and 13 bases lay in between. This CDR3 is 14 amino acids long. Germline CDR1 is SNHLY and CDR2 is FYNNEI. As DNA, the CDR3 is TGTGCCAGCAGTGAGGTTCCACAAGGCGAAAAACTGTTTTTT. Its protein is CASSEVPQGEKLFF.

The chain employs TRBV30 and TRBJ1-2; tentative D call: TRBD1 (6 bases). The V end lost 3 bases, the J end lost 10 bases, and 18 bases lay between the germline ends. The CDR3 is 13 residues long. Germline V gene data show CDR1 as GTSNPN and CDR2 as SVGIG (reference sequence). Here the CDR3 reads CAWRQTGLDIYTF. In nucleotides, the CDR3 is TGTGCCTGGAGACAAACAGGGTTAGATATCTACACCTTC.

This clone has just a few counts. The chain employs TRBV11-2 and TRBJ2-1; D possibly corresponds to TRBD2 (5 bases). Per the germline V gene, CDR1 is SGHAT and CDR2 is FQNNGV. The CDR3 is 13 residues long. V was cut by 5 bases and J by 3 bases, with 8 bases left in between. CDR3 sequence: CASSRAGYNEQFF. As DNA, the CDR3 is TGTGCCAGCAGCCGGGCGGGCTACAATGAGCAGTTCTTC.

Here the CDR3 DNA reads TGTGCCAGCTCTCCAGGGGGCCCGAACACTGAAGCTTTCTTT. It codes for CASSPGGPNTEAFF. The chain employs TRBV18 and TRBJ1-1, with 8 bases lining up with TRBD1. With 6 bases clipped from V and 1 base from J, the junction kept 4 bases outside the gene matches. CDR3 length: 14 amino acids. Germline CDR1 KGHSH, CDR2 LQKENI.

The chain recombines TRBV28 with TRBJ1-2; D might be TRBD1 (6 bases). The length of the CDR3 is 11 residues. In germline, CDR1 is MDHEN, CDR2 SYDVKM. The V end lost 4 bases, the J end lost 6 bases, and 6 bases lay between the germline ends. This CDR3 is CASSWGHGYTF. The CDR3 DNA reads as TGTGCCAGCAGTTGGGGGCATGGCTACACCTTC.

The table lists this clone with a few counts. The same CDR3 is also encoded by other DNA sequences in this sample. This sequence joins TRBV29-1 and TRBJ2-6, with D possibly TRBD2 on 7 matching bases. Trimming left V 6 bases short and J 4 bases short, with 13 bases between. The length of the CDR3 is 14 residues. Germline V gene lookup returns CDR1 SQVTM and CDR2 ANQGSEA. In nucleotides, the CDR3 is TGCAGCGTGGAGGCGGGGGCAGGGGCCAACGTCCTGACTTTC. Residues: CSVEAGAGANVLTF.

The genes are TRBV7-2 and TRBJ1-3; D gene unclear. V shed 6 bases and J shed 0 bases, with 12 bases lying between them. The CDR3 has 15 residues. Germline loops: CDR1 SGHTA, CDR2 FQGNSA. The CDR3 DNA reads as TGTGCCAGCAGTTCCCTCTCTATCTCTGGAAACACCATATATTTT. Translation: CASSSLSISGNTIYF.

A few counts support this clone. The rearrangement links TRBV7-2 to TRBJ2-1; TRBD2 aligns across 8 bases. CDR3 length: 14 amino acids. The germline CDR1 and CDR2 sequences are SGHTA and FQGNSA. Trimming took 4 bases from V and 7 from J; bases not matched to a gene: 6. CDR3: CASSSSGTRNEQFF. CDR3 DNA sequence: TGTGCCAGCAGCTCCTCCGGGACTAGGAATGAGCAGTTCTTC.

The CDR3 nucleotides are TGTGCCAGCAGCCCGAATAATGAAAAACTGTTTTTT. Its translation is CASSPNNEKLFF. V is TRBV5-4 and J is TRBJ1-4, with D unresolved. The CDR3 consists of 12 residues. Trimming removed 4 bases from V and 4 bases from J, with 5 bases in between. The germline CDR1 and CDR2 sequences are SGHNT and YYREEE (reference sequence). Full variable domain (missing parts from reference TRBV5-4 and TRBJ1-4): ETGVTQSPTHLIKTRGQQVTLRCSSQSGHNTVSWYQQALGQGPQFIFQYYREEENGRGNFPPRFSGLQFPNYSSELNVNALELDDSALYLCASSPNNEKLFFGSGTQLSVL.

This clone was observed a handful of times. The genes are TRBV10-1 and TRBJ2-2; D is unresolved. This CDR3 has 15 residues. V was pared by 3 bases and J by 4 bases, with 12 bases between. Germline V gene lookup returns CDR1 WNHNN and CDR2 SYGVQD (reference sequence). The CDR3 reads CASSDSKTLTGELFF. The CDR3 nucleotides read TGCGCCAGCAGTGATTCAAAAACTCTCACCGGGGAGCTGTTTTTT.

In its sample, this clone was seen a few times. This rearrangement joins TRBV11-2 to TRBJ2-1, with TRBD1 matching over 7 bases. The CDR3 is 15 amino acids. The ends lost 0 bases at V and 7 bases at J; junction bases unmatched: 6. Germline values: CDR1 SGHAT, CDR2 FQNNGV. The CDR3 bases are TGTGCCAGCAGCTTAGACAGGGGGAATTGGAATGAGCAGTTCTTC. Its protein is CASSLDRGNWNEQFF. Variable domain in full (rest from reference TRBV11-2 and TRBJ2-1): EAGVAQSPRYKIIEKRQSVAFWCNPISGHATLYWYQQILGQGPKLLIQFQNNGVVDDSQLPKDRFSAERLKGVDSTLKIQPAKLEDSAVYLCASSLDRGNWNEQFFGPGTRLTVL.

This clone has at least ten counts. V and J are TRBV14 and TRBJ2-5; the D is unclear. Germline values: CDR1 SGHDN, CDR2 FVKESK. The germline V and J ends were trimmed by 2 bases and 3 bases, with 10 bases remaining between them. There are 14 residues in the CDR3. DNA for the CDR3: TGTGCCAGCAGCCAACTGGACGGTAAAGAGACCCAGTACTTC. Translation gives CASSQLDGKETQYF.

The V and J genes are TRBV6-1 and TRBJ2-1; 8 nucleotides match TRBD1. J lost 6 bases, V lost 6 bases, and 7 bases had no gene match. Germline lookup yields CDR1 MNHNS and CDR2 SASEGT. This CDR3 contains 14 residues. The CDR3 bases are TGTGCCAGCAGCCCCCTGGGACAGGCCAATGAGCAGTTCTTC. It encodes CASSPLGQANEQFF.

This rearrangement joins TRBV27 to TRBJ1-2, with D unresolved. Per germline, CDR1 MNHEY and CDR2 SMNVEV (reference sequence). The CDR3 loop spans 13 amino acids. Deletions cut 0 bases from V and 2 bases from J, with 4 bases between. CDR3 sequence (DNA): TGTGCCAGCAGTTTATCACCGAACTATGGCTACACCTTC. Its protein product is CASSLSPNYGYTF.

The table lists this clone with a few counts. The chain couples TRBV6-1 to TRBJ2-3, with 8 bases fitting TRBD2. Germline CDR1 is MNHNS and CDR2 is SASEGT. V lost 6 bases to trimming and J lost 6 bases; unmatched junction nucleotides: 11. The CDR3 is made up of 15 amino acids. CDR3 bases: TGTGCCAGCAGGGAAACTAGCGGCCCCTGGGATACGCAGTATTTT. This gives the protein CASRETSGPWDTQYF.

The chain joins TRBV2 to TRBJ2-2; no clear D. V was shortened by 4 bases and J by 6 bases, with 15 bases between the two germline ends. CDR3 length equals 15 residues. CDR1 and CDR2 from the germline V gene are SNHLY and FYNNEI. The CDR3 DNA reads TGTGCCAGCAGTGTTGCCGGGTACATGGCCGGGGAGCTGTTTTTT. Translated: CASSVAGYMAGELFF.